The clone carrying this T cell receptor (beta chain) came up many times. Its target is not known. A TCRbeta library incorporating unique molecular identifiers was prepared. TCRdb re-analysed the PCR reads in MiXCR, keeping a single row per CDR3 protein. Of 580,000 or so distinct CDR3 sequences in the sample, roughly 23% were seen once. Deletions cut 2 bases from V and 6 bases from J, with 6 bases between. The CDR3 runs 12 residues. Germline CDR1 reads MNHEY; CDR2 reads SVGAGI. The record originates from a study of T-cell reconstitution after alpha-beta-depleted transplantation in children. Study findings and constraints: A year post-transplant, T-cell counts and diversity derived mostly from newly produced T cells.

The TCR sequence derives from a boy younger than two who had a stem cell transplant for acute myeloid leukemia, so the T cells may come from the graft donor. The chain uses TRBV6-5 and TRBJ2-3; tentative D call: TRBD2 (5 bases). This sample comprised PBMCs, mostly from graft donor cells, obtained 360 days after TCRalphabeta/CD19-depleted stem cell transplant. This CDR3 reads CASSYPGDTQYF. CDR3 DNA: TGTGCCAGCAGTTACCCGGGGGATACGCAGTATTTT.